A selection of T cell receptor beta chains follows, all from one sample in a study of cytotoxic CD8 clonotypes in ibrutinib-treated CLL. Clones were read by immunoSEQ multiplex PCR, and TCRdb kept only the in-frame ones, dropping some. The table lists 95,000 to 100,000 clones, around 73% of them singletons. The sample here was PBMCs, taken after 12 months of ibrutinib treatment. All receptors come from a human donor with chronic lymphocytic leukemia. Both conserved end residues are part of each CDR3. The D gene is left open where the match is weak. Expanded clones get a size class; other rows say once, few or many, or leave the size out.

>.|TRBJ1-2|.|TRBV5-6
CASSLRGSNYGYTF
TGTGCCAGCAGCTTGCGAGGGTCTAACTATGGCTACACCTTC
>TRBD1|TRBJ1-1|.|TRBV30
CAWSPLTGGSEAFF
TGTGCCTGGAGTCCGCTAACAGGGGGCTCTGAAGCTTTCTTT
>TRBD1|TRBJ1-2|.|TRBV7-2
CASSLGQGPRTQSNYGYTF
TGTGCCAGCAGCTTAGGACAGGGGCCGCGTACCCAGTCTAACTATGGCTACACCTTC
>TRBD1|TRBJ1-1|.|TRBV18
CASSPGTGPSGAFF
TGTGCCAGCTCACCCGGGACAGGGCCATCGGGAGCTTTCTTT
>TRBD2|TRBJ2-7|.|TRBV7-9
CASSPRLEAGLAGGEQYF
TGTGCCAGCAGCCCAAGACTCGAAGCGGGACTAGCGGGGGGCGAGCAGTACTTC
>TRBD1|TRBJ1-3|.|TRBV13
CASSPNRGRGTHSGNTIYF
TGTGCCAGCAGCCCGAACAGGGGGCGCGGGACCCACTCTGGAAACACCATATATTTT
>.|TRBJ2-1|.|TRBV4-1
CASSQGVSGVYNEQFF
TGCGCCAGCAGCCAAGGGGTAAGCGGAGTCTACAATGAGCAGTTCTTC
>.|TRBJ1-2|.|TRBV6-1
CASTGGINYGYTF
TGTGCCAGCACTGGCGGGATAAACTATGGCTACACCTTC
>.|TRBJ2-1|.|TRBV5-1
CASSHERNEQFF
TGCGCCAGCAGCCACGAACGTAATGAGCAGTTCTTC
>.|TRBJ2-7|.|TRBV27
CASSRQGAGYEQYF
TGTGCCAGCAGCCGCCAAGGGGCTGGATACGAGCAGTACTTC
>.|TRBJ2-1|few|TRBV28
CASSLDRYNEQFF
TGTGCCAGCAGTTTAGACCGCTACAATGAGCAGTTCTTC
>TRBD1|TRBJ2-2|.|TRBV5-6
CASNPTGVTGELFF
TGTGCCAGCAACCCGACAGGGGTCACCGGGGAGCTGTTTTTT
>.|TRBJ2-7|.|TRBV10-3
CAIKEQAEQYF
TGTGCCATCAAAGAACAAGCCGAGCAGTACTTC
>.|TRBJ2-3|once|TRBV10-3
CAIIETGGDTQYF
TGTGCCATCATAGAAACAGGAGGAGATACGCAGTATTTT
>TRBD1|TRBJ1-1|.|TRBV18
CASSPLRPGTGVNTEAFF
TGTGCCAGCTCACCACTTCGTCCCGGGACAGGGGTTAACACTGAAGCTTTCTTT
>.|TRBJ2-1|.|TRBV2
CASRYGTYNEQFF
TGTGCCAGCAGATACGGCACCTACAATGAGCAGTTCTTC
>.|TRBJ1-3|.|TRBV6-6
CASSYAGSGNTIYF
TGTGCCAGCAGTTACGCAGGTTCAGGAAACACCATATATTTT
>.|TRBJ2-3|.|TRBV29-1
CSVENRPLTDTQYF
TGCAGCGTTGAGAACCGTCCACTTACAGATACGCAGTATTTT
>TRBD2|TRBJ2-7|.|TRBV7-2
CASSWGGSSYEQYF
TGTGCCAGCAGTTGGGGGGGAAGCTCCTACGAGCAGTACTTC
>.|TRBJ2-3|.|TRBV7-9
CASSQESTDTQYF
TGTGCCAGCAGCCAGGAGAGCACAGATACGCAGTATTTT
>TRBD1|TRBJ2-6|.|TRBV30
CAWSVMGQLYSGANVLTF
TGTGCCTGGAGTGTGATGGGACAGCTATACTCTGGGGCCAACGTCCTGACTTTC
>.|TRBJ2-7|.|TRBV6-5
CASSYSLATDEQYF
TGTGCCAGCAGTTACTCTTTAGCTACGGACGAGCAGTACTTC
>.|TRBJ2-1|.|TRBV7-2
CASSLSPRGSSYNEQFF
TGTGCCAGCAGCCTCTCCCCGCGGGGCTCCTCCTACAATGAGCAGTTCTTC
>TRBD2|TRBJ2-3|.|TRBV30
CAWRPEVRTSGPDTQYF
TGTGCCTGGAGACCCGAGGTCAGGACTAGCGGACCAGATACGCAGTATTTT
>TRBD1|TRBJ2-7|.|TRBV27
CASRDRVTYEQYF
TGTGCCAGCAGGGACAGGGTTACCTACGAGCAGTACTTC
>TRBD2|TRBJ2-3|.|TRBV6-4
CASSAGVSTDTQYF
TGTGCCAGCAGCGCGGGGGTTTCCACAGATACGCAGTATTTT
>TRBD2|TRBJ2-5|.|TRBV7-2
CASSLLAGGLGAQYF
TGTGCCAGCAGCTTACTAGCGGGGGGACTCGGGGCCCAGTACTTC
>.|TRBJ1-1|.|TRBV5-1
CASSLVSGALMNTEAFF
TGCGCCAGCAGCTTGGTGAGCGGGGCGTTGATGAACACTGAAGCTTTCTTT
>TRBD1|TRBJ2-7|.|TRBV4-1
CASSQDRTGTGSYEQYF
TGCGCCAGCAGCCAAGATCGCACCGGGACAGGGTCCTACGAGCAGTACTTC
>.|TRBJ2-3|.|TRBV7-2
CASSLAVAGPTDTQYF
TGTGCCAGCAGCTTAGCAGTCGCAGGCCCCACAGATACGCAGTATTTT
>TRBD1|TRBJ2-2|.|TRBV6-6
CASSSPGQGNTGELFF
TGTGCCAGCAGTTCACCGGGACAGGGGAACACCGGGGAGCTGTTTTTT
>TRBD1|TRBJ2-7|.|TRBV9
CASSVGTGGAVYEQYF
TGTGCCAGCAGCGTAGGAACAGGGGGCGCCGTCTACGAGCAGTACTTC
>.|TRBJ1-1|.|TRBV6-1
CASNVPTEAFF
TGTGCCAGCAATGTTCCCACTGAAGCTTTCTTT
>.|TRBJ1-1|.|TRBV5-6
CASSPLAGLNTEAFF
TGTGCCAGCAGCCCCCTGGCAGGTCTGAACACTGAAGCTTTCTTT
>TRBD1|TRBJ1-2|.|TRBV30
CASDRVPGYTF
TGTGCCTCCGACAGGGTCCCTGGCTACACCTTC
>TRBD2|TRBJ2-1|.|TRBV27
CASSSIAGGPTLYNEQFF
TGTGCCAGCAGTTCAATAGCGGGGGGGCCCACCCTGTACAATGAGCAGTTCTTC
>.|TRBJ1-6|.|TRBV19
CASSSGGTSPLHF
TGTGCCAGTAGTTCCGGGGGGACTTCACCCCTCCACTTT
>TRBD2|TRBJ2-7|.|TRBV29-1
CSVERSAGGIIYEQYF
TGCAGCGTTGAACGGTCTGCGGGGGGTATTATCTACGAGCAGTACTTC
>.|TRBJ1-3|.|TRBV5-4
CASSLESSSGNTIYF
TGTGCCAGCAGCTTGGAGTCGAGCTCTGGAAACACCATATATTTT
>.|TRBJ1-4|.|TRBV11-3
CASSLSTANEKLFF
TGTGCCAGCAGCTTATCTACGGCTAATGAAAAACTGTTTTTT
>TRBD2|TRBJ2-5|.|TRBV5-1
CASNKRGGPETQYF
TGCGCCAGCAACAAGCGGGGGGGACCAGAGACCCAGTACTTC
>.|TRBJ2-5|.|TRBV6-5
CASKRREGETQYF
TGTGCCAGCAAACGGAGGGAAGGCGAGACCCAGTACTTC
>TRBD1|TRBJ1-2|few|TRBV15
CATSRLQGKDRNYGYTF
TGTGCCACCAGCCGACTACAGGGGAAGGATAGGAACTATGGCTACACCTTC
>.|TRBJ2-5|.|TRBV11-2
CASSLDLKGSETQYF
TGTGCCAGCAGCTTAGATCTGAAGGGATCGGAGACCCAGTACTTC
>.|TRBJ1-5|.|TRBV4-2
CASSQGTGKGQPQHF
TGTGCCAGCAGCCAAGGAACAGGGAAAGGTCAGCCCCAGCATTTT
>TRBD2|TRBJ2-3|.|TRBV30
CAWKNLAGAHRDTQYF
TGTGCCTGGAAGAATCTAGCGGGGGCTCATAGAGATACGCAGTATTTT
>.|TRBJ2-6|.|TRBV7-9
CASSLRRGSGANVLTF
TGTGCCAGCAGCTTACGAAGGGGCTCTGGGGCCAACGTCCTGACTTTC
>TRBD1|TRBJ2-5|once|TRBV7-2
CASSFGTGGETQYF
TGTGCCAGCAGCTTCGGGACAGGGGGAGAGACCCAGTACTTC
>TRBD1|TRBJ1-4|.|TRBV30
CAWTNLRQGEREKLFF
TGTGCCTGGACCAACCTAAGACAGGGCGAAAGGGAAAAACTGTTTTTT
>.|TRBJ2-6|.|TRBV2
CASSDPPYRAGANVLTF
TGTGCCAGCAGTGATCCCCCTTACAGGGCTGGGGCCAACGTCCTGACTTTC
>.|TRBJ2-3|.|TRBV7-3
CASSGSVGRTDTQYF
TGTGCCAGCAGCGGCTCCGTGGGCAGGACAGATACGCAGTATTTT
>.|TRBJ2-7|.|TRBV13
CASSAGLYEQYF
TGTGCCAGCAGCGCGGGGCTCTACGAGCAGTACTTC
>TRBD1|TRBJ1-5|.|TRBV29-1
CSGRGGVGQPQHF
TGCAGCGGGAGAGGGGGCGTGGGGCAGCCCCAGCATTTT
>.|TRBJ2-2|.|TRBV18
CASSAYQANTGELFF
TGTGCCAGCTCAGCCTACCAGGCGAACACCGGGGAGCTGTTTTTT
>.|TRBJ2-3|.|TRBV9
CASSGAQATDTQYF
TGTGCCAGCAGCGGGGCTCAGGCTACCGATACGCAGTATTTT
>.|TRBJ2-7|few|TRBV5-1
CASSWTDSSYEQYF
TGCGCCAGCAGCTGGACAGACAGCTCCTACGAGCAGTACTTC
>.|TRBJ2-3|.|TRBV27
CASRSLGTDTQYF
TGTGCCAGCAGGAGCCTCGGCACAGATACGCAGTATTTT
>.|TRBJ1-2|.|TRBV28
CASSPRDGNYGYTF
TGTGCCAGCAGTCCCCGGGACGGGAACTATGGCTACACCTTC